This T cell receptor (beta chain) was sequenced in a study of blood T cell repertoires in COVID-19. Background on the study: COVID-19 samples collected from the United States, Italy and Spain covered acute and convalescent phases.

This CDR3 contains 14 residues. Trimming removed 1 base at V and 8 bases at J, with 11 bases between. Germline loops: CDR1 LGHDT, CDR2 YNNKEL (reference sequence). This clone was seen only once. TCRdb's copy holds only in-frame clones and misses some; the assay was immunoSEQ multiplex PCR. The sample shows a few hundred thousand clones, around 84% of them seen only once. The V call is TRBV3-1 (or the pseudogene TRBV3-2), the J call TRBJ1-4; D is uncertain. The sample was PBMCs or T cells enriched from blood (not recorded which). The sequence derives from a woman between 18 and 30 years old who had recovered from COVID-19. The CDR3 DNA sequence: TGTGCCAGCAGCCAAGGGGGAGTGTGGGAAAAACTGTTTTTT. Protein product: CASSQGGVWEKLFF.